This TCR beta chain came from a study of blood T cell repertoires in COVID-19. Study summary: Sites in the United States, Italy and Spain provided acute and convalescent COVID-19 samples. T cells, B-cell-depleted T cells, or PBMCs supplied cDNA or gDNA.

V gave up 5 bases and J gave up 4 bases; unmatched junction bases: 8. This CDR3 contains 18 residues. The germline V gene encodes CDR1 SGHAT and CDR2 FQNNGV. In the source study's methods: The authors estimated nucleated cell counts from reference gene primer amplification. Clones were read by immunoSEQ multiplex PCR, and TCRdb kept only the in-frame ones, dropping some. V, J and clone size are those of that table, while D and trimming were read from the DNA. The table lists about 190,000 clones, around four fifths of them singletons. Sequenced input: peripheral blood. This TCR derives from a human donor in a cohort sampled during active COVID-19. This rearrangement joins TRBV11-2 to TRBJ2-1, with 16 bases identical to TRBD2. The DNA for the CDR3 is TGTGCCAGCAGCGCGCGGGGACTAGCGGGAGGGATATACAATGAGCAGTTCTTC. This codes for CASSARGLAGGIYNEQFF.